The source of this T cell receptor (beta chain) is a study of CD8 T cells in ankylosing spondylitis. The CDR3 is made up of 14 amino acids. Trimming took 4 bases from V and 2 from J; bases not matched to a gene: 6. Germline V gene lookup returns CDR1 DFQATT and CDR2 SNEGSKA (reference sequence). Library preparation for TCR beta used quantitative 5'-RACE with molecular barcodes. TCRdb fed the 5' RACE reads into MiXCR, producing one record per CDR3 protein. The sample includes about 220,000 distinct CDR3 sequences, around a quarter of them seen just once. The specimen was blood, either unsorted or a sorted T cell fraction (not recorded which). V usage is TRBV20-1 and J usage is TRBJ2-5; 8 bases align to TRBD1. This TCR was recovered from a male donor with ankylosing spondylitis or in good health (not recorded which). For the CDR3, the DNA is TGCAGTGCTACGCGGGACAGGTATCAAGAGACCCAGTACTTC. This codes for CSATRDRYQETQYF.